This T cell receptor beta chain was recovered during a study of tumor and adjacent non-tumor tissue in lung cancer. Study at large: The cohort had around eleven adenocarcinoma, 2 squamous cell and 1 small cell patients. Some 4.1 million productive TCRbeta reads were obtained per sample on average. Findings and caveats of the study: Tumor TCR diversity, when higher, was linked to shorter survival.

For this clonotype: Its target is unknown. A junction end diverges from the germline sequence, so it may reflect a read error.

The library came from three nested PCR rounds adapted from ARM-PCR protocols. MiXCR was run by TCRdb on the multiplex PCR reads, yielding one entry per CDR3 protein. Of 220,000 or so distinct CDR3 sequences in the sample, about 76% were seen once. The template was RNA from unsorted bulk tissue. The sequenced sample consisted of lung tumor tissue. The clonotype comes from a man aged 55 to 70 with non-small cell lung cancer.

For the CDR3, the DNA is TGTGCCAGCAGCCAAGGGGTATCCTACGAGCGGTACTTC. This sequence encodes CASSQGVSYERYF. The chain uses TRBV6-6 and TRBJ2-7; D is possibly TRBD1 (5 bases). There are 13 residues in the CDR3. Germline lookup yields CDR1 MNHNY and CDR2 SVGAGI (reference sequence).